The 14 T cell receptor beta chains presented below share a single source sample, sequenced in a study of Tregs in tolerant kidney transplant recipients. The protocol was immunoSEQ multiplex PCR, while the TCRdb copy is restricted to in-frame clones and leaves out a portion. The repertoire includes fewer than 150,000 clones, around 94% of them detected once, and roughly 0.63% sits in the top ten. Sequenced input: CD4+ T cells from blood. The source is a human donor in good health.

V and J are TRBV15 and TRBJ1-5, with 9 bases matching TRBD1. J lost 3 bases, V lost 4 bases, and 10 bases had no gene match. Per the germline V gene, CDR1 is LNHNV and CDR2 is YYDKDF (reference sequence). The CDR3 sequence is 17 residues long. CDR3 protein: CATSIYRDREDNQPQHF. In DNA, the CDR3 is TGTGCCACCAGCATCTACCGGGACAGGGAGGACAATCAGCCCCAGCATTTT.

This rearrangement joins TRBV19 to TRBJ2-7, with a possible D match to TRBD1 (6 bases). Germline V lookup: CDR1 LNHDA, CDR2 SQIVND (reference sequence). The CDR3 is 15 residues long. V dropped 4 bases and J dropped 2 bases, with 15 bases sitting between them. The CDR3 DNA reads as TGTGCCAGTAGTAAAGTCCAGGGGTCTACCTACGAGCAGTACTTC. Translated, it gives CASSKVQGSTYEQYF.

This chain uses TRBV7-9 with TRBJ1-4; D ambiguous. Trimming stripped 5 bases from V and 0 bases from J, with 10 bases between. The germline gives CDR1 SEHNR, CDR2 FQNEAQ (reference sequence). The CDR3 is 15 amino acids. The CDR3 protein is CASSPKGATNEKLFF. The DNA for the CDR3 is TGTGCCAGCAGCCCAAAGGGAGCAACTAATGAAAAACTGTTTTTT.

This chain connects TRBV5-1 to TRBJ1-2; 9 bases line up with TRBD1. After removal of 3 bases from V and 8 bases from J, the junction contained 8 bases not matched to a gene. The CDR3 is made up of 14 amino acids. Germline V CDR1 and CDR2: SGHRS, YFSETQ. CDR3 nucleotide sequence: TGCGCCAGCAGCTCTGTACAGGGGGCACAAGGCTACACCTTC. Residues: CASSSVQGAQGYTF. Supplemented by reference TRBV5-1 and TRBJ1-2, the full variable domain reads KAGVTQTPRYLIKTRGQQVTLSCSPISGHRSVSWYQQTPGQGLQFLFEYFSETQRNKGNFPGRFSGRQFSNSRSEMNVSTLELGDSALYLCASSSVQGAQGYTFGSGTRLTVV.

The chain is built from TRBV6-1 and TRBJ1-1; a weak D match, TRBD1 (6 bases). The V and J ends lost 2 bases and 4 bases respectively, with 11 bases between them. The CDR3 is 14 amino acids. Germline V lookup: CDR1 MNHNS, CDR2 SASEGT. The DNA of the CDR3 is TGTGCCAGCAGTGAACTACAGGGTTTCACTGAAGCTTTCTTT. Protein sequence: CASSELQGFTEAFF.

This clone was picked up one time. This chain uses TRBV30 with TRBJ2-5; D is uncertain. This CDR3 contains 13 residues. Trimming pared 2 bases from V and 4 bases from J, leaving 11 bases between. CDR1 and CDR2 (germline): GTSNPN, SVGIG (reference sequence). Here the CDR3 DNA reads TGTGCCTGGAGTCGGCAACCACCAGAGACCCAGTACTTC. Translating gives CAWSRQPPETQYF.

This clone was recorded a few times. This sequence joins TRBV19 and TRBJ1-2; no clear D. V shed 5 bases and J shed 4 bases, with 8 bases lying between them. The CDR3 contains 12 residues. CDR1 LNHDA and CDR2 SQIVND come from the germline V gene (reference sequence). CDR3 amino acids: CASSVGIYGYTF. The CDR3 DNA reads as TGTGCCAGTAGTGTGGGGATCTATGGCTACACCTTC.

J is TRBJ1-5 and V is TRBV30, with D unclear. Per the germline V gene, CDR1 is GTSNPN and CDR2 is SVGIG (reference sequence). V lost 1 base and J 7 bases, leaving 17 bases between the germline ends. CDR3 length: 15 amino acids. The CDR3 region is CAWSGKGFPTQPQHF. The DNA for the CDR3 is TGTGCCTGGAGTGGTAAGGGTTTTCCCACACAGCCCCAGCATTTT.

The chain carries TRBV29-1 and TRBJ2-5; possibly TRBD1 for D (6 bases). The CDR3 runs 13 residues. V lost 1 base and J lost 13, with 19 bases in between. Germline V gene sequence: CDR1 SQVTM, CDR2 ANQGSEA. Written as DNA, the CDR3 is TGCAGCGTTGAAGGATCGGACAGCCCTGCCTGGTACTTC. Its translation is CSVEGSDSPAWYF.

The chain uses TRBV10-3 and TRBJ2-3; the match to TRBD2 covers 7 bases. The CDR3 extends over 16 amino acids. Germline lookup yields CDR1 ENHRY and CDR2 SYGVKD. The trim removed 2 bases at V and 4 bases at J, leaving 9 bases unmatched. CDR3 region: CAISEPLALAADTQYF. The CDR3 coding sequence is TGTGCCATCAGTGAGCCACTAGCGCTGGCCGCAGATACGCAGTATTTT.

The CDR3 DNA reads as TGTGCCAGCAGCGTAGGGAGCGGGGGGTACCAAGAGACCCAGTACTTC. As protein: CASSVGSGGYQETQYF. The chain links TRBV9 to TRBJ2-5, with 9 bases lining up with TRBD2. With V trimmed by 0 bases and J by 0 bases, 3 bases remained unmatched. Germline CDR1 SGDLS, CDR2 YYNGEE. The CDR3 is made up of 16 amino acids.

The V gene is TRBV4-1, the J gene TRBJ2-7; 9 bases agree with TRBD2. The CDR3 totals 15 residues. The germline V gene encodes CDR1 MGHRA and CDR2 YSYEKL. V shed 1 base and J 2 bases; nucleotides not matched to a gene: 3. CDR3 nucleotides: TGCGCCAGCAGCCAAGCTAGGACTAGCGCCTACGAGCAGTACTTC. Translation gives CASSQARTSAYEQYF.

Turning to this clone: The junction departs from germline at one end; a sequencing error may be responsible. This specimen includes other DNA sequences encoding the same CDR3. The rearrangement links TRBV15 to TRBJ1-2; TRBD1 aligns across 9 bases. The germline V gene encodes CDR1 LNHNV and CDR2 YYDKDF (reference sequence). CDR3 size: 13 residues. As DNA, the CDR3 is TGCGCCACCAGCCCGGACAGGGGCGATGGCTACACCTTC. Amino acids: CATSPDRGDGYTF.

This sequence joins TRBV28 and TRBJ1-1; TRBD1 agrees at 9 bases. The CDR3 spans 13 residues. With V trimmed by 7 bases and J by 7 bases, 7 bases remained unmatched. From germline, CDR1 is MDHEN and CDR2 SYDVKM. Here the CDR3 reads CASIPGQGDEAFF. CDR3 in DNA: TGTGCCAGCATCCCGGGACAGGGAGATGAAGCTTTCTTT.